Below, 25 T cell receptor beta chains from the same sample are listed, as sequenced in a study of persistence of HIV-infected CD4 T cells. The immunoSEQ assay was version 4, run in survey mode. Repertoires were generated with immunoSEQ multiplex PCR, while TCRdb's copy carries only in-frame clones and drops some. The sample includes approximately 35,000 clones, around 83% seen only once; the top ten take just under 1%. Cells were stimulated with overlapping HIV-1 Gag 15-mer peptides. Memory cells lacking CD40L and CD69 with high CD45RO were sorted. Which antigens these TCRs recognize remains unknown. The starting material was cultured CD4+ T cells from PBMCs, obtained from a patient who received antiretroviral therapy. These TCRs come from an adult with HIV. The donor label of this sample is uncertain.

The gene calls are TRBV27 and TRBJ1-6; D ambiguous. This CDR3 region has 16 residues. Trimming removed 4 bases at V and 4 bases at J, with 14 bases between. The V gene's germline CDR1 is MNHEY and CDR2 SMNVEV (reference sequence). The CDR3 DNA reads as TGTGCCAGCAGTTCCCCACACTCCTCTTATAATTCACCCCTCCACTTT. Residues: CASSSPHSSYNSPLHF.

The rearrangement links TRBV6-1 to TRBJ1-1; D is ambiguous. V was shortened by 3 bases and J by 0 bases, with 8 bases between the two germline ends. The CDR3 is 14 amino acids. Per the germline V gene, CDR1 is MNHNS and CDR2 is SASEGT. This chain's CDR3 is CASSERRLNTEAFF. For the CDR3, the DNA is TGTGCCAGCAGTGAGAGACGGTTGAACACTGAAGCTTTCTTT.

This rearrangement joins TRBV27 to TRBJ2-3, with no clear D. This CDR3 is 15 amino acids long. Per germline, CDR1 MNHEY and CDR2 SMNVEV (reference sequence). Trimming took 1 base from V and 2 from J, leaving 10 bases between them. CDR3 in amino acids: CASSLYGVITDTQYF. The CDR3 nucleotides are TGTGCCAGCAGTTTATATGGGGTAATCACAGATACGCAGTATTTT.

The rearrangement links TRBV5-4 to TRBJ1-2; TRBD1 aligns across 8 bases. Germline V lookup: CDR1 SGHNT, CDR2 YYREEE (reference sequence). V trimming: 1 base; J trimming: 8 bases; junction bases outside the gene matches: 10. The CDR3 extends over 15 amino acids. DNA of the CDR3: TGTGCCAGCAGCTTGTGGCAGGGGGCAAATCCGGGCTACACCTTC. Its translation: CASSLWQGANPGYTF.

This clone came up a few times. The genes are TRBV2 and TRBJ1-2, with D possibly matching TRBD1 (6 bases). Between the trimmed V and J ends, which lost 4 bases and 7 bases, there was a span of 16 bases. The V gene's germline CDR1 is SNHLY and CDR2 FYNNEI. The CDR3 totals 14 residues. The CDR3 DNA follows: TGTGCCAGCAGTGTAAACAGGGAGGCTGGTGGCTACACCTTC. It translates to CASSVNREAGGYTF.

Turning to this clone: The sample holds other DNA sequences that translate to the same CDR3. The CDR3, as DNA: TGTGCCAGCAGTGAGAGACGGAACTATGGCTACACCTTC. This sequence encodes CASSERRNYGYTF. This chain connects TRBV6-1 to TRBJ1-2; D call uncertain. The CDR3 length is 13 residues. CDR1 is MNHNS and CDR2 is SASEGT in the germline V gene. Deletions cut 3 bases from V and 2 bases from J, with 7 bases between.

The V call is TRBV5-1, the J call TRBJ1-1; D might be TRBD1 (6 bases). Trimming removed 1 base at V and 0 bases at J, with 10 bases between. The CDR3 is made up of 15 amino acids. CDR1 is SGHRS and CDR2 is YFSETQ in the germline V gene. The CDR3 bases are TGCGCCAGCAGCTTGTTCGGACAGATGAACACTGAAGCTTTCTTT. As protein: CASSLFGQMNTEAFF.

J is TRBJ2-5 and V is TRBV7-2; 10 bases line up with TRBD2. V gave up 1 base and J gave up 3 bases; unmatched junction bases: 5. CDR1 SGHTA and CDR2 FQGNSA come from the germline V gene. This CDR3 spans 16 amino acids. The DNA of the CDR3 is TGTGCCAGCAGCTTAGTACGGCTAGCGGGGGAAGAGACCCAGTACTTC. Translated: CASSLVRLAGEETQYF.

The CDR3 is CASGLVDGTEAFF. The CDR3 DNA reads TGTGCTAGTGGTTTGGTAGACGGGACTGAAGCTTTCTTT. The chain couples TRBV12-5 to TRBJ1-1; D not certain. V lost 0 bases to trimming and J lost 5 bases, with 7 bases between them. CDR3 length: 13 amino acids. From germline, CDR1 is LGHNT and CDR2 FRNRAP. Filled out from reference TRBV12-5 and TRBJ1-1, the complete variable domain reads DARVTQTPRHKVTEMGQEVTMRCQPILGHNTVFWYRQTMMQGLELLAYFRNRAPLDDSGMPKDRFSAEMPDATLATLKIQPSEPRDSAVYFCASGLVDGTEAFFGQGTRLTVV.

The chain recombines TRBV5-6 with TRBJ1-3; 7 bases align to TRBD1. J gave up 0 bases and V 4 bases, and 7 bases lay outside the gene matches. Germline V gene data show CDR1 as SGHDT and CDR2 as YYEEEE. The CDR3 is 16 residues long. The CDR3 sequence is CASSRPGTASGNTIYF. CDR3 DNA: TGTGCCAGCAGCCGCCCCGGGACAGCCTCTGGAAACACCATATATTTT. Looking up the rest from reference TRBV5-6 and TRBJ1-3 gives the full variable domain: DAGVTQSPTHLIKTRGQQVTLRCSPKSGHDTVSWYQQALGQGPQFIFQYYEEEERQRGNFPDRFSGHQFPNYSSELNVNALLLGDSALYLCASSRPGTASGNTIYFGEGSWLTVV.

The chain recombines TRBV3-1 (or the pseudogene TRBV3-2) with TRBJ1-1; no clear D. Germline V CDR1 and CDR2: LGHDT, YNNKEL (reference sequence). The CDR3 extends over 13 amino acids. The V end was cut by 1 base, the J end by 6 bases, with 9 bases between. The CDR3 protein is CASSQVGAAEAFF. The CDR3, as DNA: TGTGCCAGCAGCCAAGTCGGAGCGGCTGAAGCTTTCTTT.

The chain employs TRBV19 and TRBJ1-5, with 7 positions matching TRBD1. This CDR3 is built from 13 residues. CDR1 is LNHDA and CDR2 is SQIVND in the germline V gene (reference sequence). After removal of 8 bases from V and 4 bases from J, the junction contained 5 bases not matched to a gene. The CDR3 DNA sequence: TGTGCCAGTGGTAGGGGGCTAAATCAGCCCCAGCATTTT. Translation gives CASGRGLNQPQHF.

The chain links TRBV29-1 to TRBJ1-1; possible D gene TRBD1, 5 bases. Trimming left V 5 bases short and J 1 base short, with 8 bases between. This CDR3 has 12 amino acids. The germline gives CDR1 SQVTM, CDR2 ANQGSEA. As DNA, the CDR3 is TGCAGCGTTCGGGACCAGAACACTGAAGCTTTCTTT. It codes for CSVRDQNTEAFF.

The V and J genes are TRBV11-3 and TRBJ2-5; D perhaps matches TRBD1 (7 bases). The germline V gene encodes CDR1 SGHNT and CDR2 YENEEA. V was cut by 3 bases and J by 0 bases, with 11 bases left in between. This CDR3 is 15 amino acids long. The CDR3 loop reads CASSLGGQYQETQYF. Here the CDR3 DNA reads TGTGCCAGCAGCTTGGGGGGACAGTACCAAGAGACCCAGTACTTC.

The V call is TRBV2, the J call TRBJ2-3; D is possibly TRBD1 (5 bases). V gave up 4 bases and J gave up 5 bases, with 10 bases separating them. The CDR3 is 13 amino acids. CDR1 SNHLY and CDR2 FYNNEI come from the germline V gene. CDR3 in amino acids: CASSVRELDTQYF. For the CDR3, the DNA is TGTGCCAGCAGTGTCAGGGAACTAGATACGCAGTATTTT. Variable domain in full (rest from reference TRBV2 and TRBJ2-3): EPEVTQTPSHQVTQMGQEVILRCVPISNHLYFYWYRQILGQKVEFLVSFYNNEISEKSEIFDDQFSVERPDGSNFTLKIRSTKLEDSAMYFCASSVRELDTQYFGPGTRLTVL.

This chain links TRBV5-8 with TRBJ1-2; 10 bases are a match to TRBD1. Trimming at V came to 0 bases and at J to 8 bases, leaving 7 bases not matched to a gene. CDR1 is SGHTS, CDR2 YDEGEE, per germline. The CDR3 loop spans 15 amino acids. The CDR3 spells CASSLGGTGAGGYTF. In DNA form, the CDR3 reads TGTGCCAGCAGCTTGGGCGGGACAGGGGCCGGCGGCTACACCTTC.

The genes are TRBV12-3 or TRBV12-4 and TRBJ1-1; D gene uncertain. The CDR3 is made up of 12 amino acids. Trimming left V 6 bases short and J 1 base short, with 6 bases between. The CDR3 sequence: CASRPQNTEAFF. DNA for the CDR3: TGTGCCAGCAGGCCACAGAACACTGAAGCTTTCTTT.

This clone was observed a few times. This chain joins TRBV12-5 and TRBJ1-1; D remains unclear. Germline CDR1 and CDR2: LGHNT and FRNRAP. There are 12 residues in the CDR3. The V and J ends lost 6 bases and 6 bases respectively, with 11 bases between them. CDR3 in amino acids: CASGVTEPEAFF. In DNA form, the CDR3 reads TGTGCTAGTGGCGTGACCGAGCCTGAAGCTTTCTTT.

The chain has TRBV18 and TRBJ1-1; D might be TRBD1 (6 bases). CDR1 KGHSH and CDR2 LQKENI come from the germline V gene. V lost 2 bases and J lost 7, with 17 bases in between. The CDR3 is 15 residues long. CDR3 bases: TGTGCCAGCTCACCAGGCTTCGGGGGCTTAGTTGAAGCTTTCTTT. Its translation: CASSPGFGGLVEAFF.

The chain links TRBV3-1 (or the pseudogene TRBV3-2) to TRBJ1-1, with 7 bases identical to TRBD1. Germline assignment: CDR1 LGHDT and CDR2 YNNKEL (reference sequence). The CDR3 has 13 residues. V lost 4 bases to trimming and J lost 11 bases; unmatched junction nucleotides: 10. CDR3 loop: CASSPLGGQYAFF. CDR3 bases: TGTGCCAGCAGCCCGTTGGGGGGACAGTACGCTTTCTTT.

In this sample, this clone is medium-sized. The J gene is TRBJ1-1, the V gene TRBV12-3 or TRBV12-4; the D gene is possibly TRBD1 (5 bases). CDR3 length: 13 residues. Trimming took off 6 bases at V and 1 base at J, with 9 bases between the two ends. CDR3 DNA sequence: TGTGCCAGCAGGGGGGACTCGAACACTGAAGCTTTCTTT. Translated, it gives CASRGDSNTEAFF.

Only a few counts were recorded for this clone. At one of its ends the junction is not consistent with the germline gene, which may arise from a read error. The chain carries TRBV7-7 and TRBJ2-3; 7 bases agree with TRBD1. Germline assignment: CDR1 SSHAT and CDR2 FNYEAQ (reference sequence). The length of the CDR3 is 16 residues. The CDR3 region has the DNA TGTGCTAGCAGCTTGCAACCAGGGGGAAGCACAGATACGCAGTATTTT. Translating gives CASSLQPGGSTDTQYF.

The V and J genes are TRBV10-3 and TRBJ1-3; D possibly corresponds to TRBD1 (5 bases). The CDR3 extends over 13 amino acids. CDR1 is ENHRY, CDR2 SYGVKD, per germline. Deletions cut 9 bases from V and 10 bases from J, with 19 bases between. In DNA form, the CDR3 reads TGTGCCATTGGGCAGGGAGCCGAGGGGACCATATATTTT. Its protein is CAIGQGAEGTIYF.

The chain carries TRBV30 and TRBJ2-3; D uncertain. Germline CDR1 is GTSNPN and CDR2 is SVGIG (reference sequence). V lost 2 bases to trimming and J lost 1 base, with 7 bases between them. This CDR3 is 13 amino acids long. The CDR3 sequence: CAWSFTRTDTQYF. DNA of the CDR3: TGTGCCTGGAGTTTCACCCGCACAGATACGCAGTATTTT.

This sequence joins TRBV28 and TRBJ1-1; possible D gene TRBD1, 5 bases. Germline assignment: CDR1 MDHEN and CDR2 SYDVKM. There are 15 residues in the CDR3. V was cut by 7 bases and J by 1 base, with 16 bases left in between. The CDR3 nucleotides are TGTGCCAGCAACCCGAGACGGGGCAGGAACACTGAAGCTTTCTTT. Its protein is CASNPRRGRNTEAFF.